This passage covers 19 T cell receptor beta chains from one sample sequenced in a study of blood T cell repertoires in COVID-19. Profiled with immunoSEQ multiplex PCR; TCRdb holds only in-frame clones, not every one. The sample carries 250,000 to 300,000 clones, around 90% recorded once. Input material: PBMCs or T cells enriched from blood (not recorded which). The origin of the receptors is a human donor in a cohort exposed to, infected with or recovered from COVID-19 (not recorded which). The donor label of this sample is uncertain.

This clone has just one count. For the CDR3, the DNA is TGTGCCATCAGCAAACAGGGGGAAAGCTCTGAAGCTTTCTTT. It specifies CAISKQGESSEAFF. The chain is built from TRBV10-3 and TRBJ1-1, with TRBD1 matching 8 bases. V was clipped by 6 bases and J by 6 bases; unmatched bases: 9. The germline CDR1 and CDR2 sequences are ENHRY and SYGVKD. This CDR3 spans 14 amino acids.

Only one count was recorded for this clone. The chain uses TRBV6-2 or TRBV6-3 and TRBJ2-3, with 7 bases matching TRBD1. Germline V gene sequence: CDR1 MNHEY, CDR2 SVGEGT. The CDR3 sequence is 13 residues long. The junction had 1 base not matched to a gene; V was cut back by 2 bases and J by 5 bases. The CDR3 DNA is TGTGCCAGCAGTTACAGGGGGCAAGATACGCAGTATTTT. It codes for CASSYRGQDTQYF.

The J gene is TRBJ1-1, the V gene TRBV29-1; D is possibly TRBD1 (5 bases). Trimming cost V 5 bases and J 5 bases, with 18 bases left between them. Germline lookup yields CDR1 SQVTM and CDR2 ANQGSEA. The CDR3 has 14 residues. The CDR3 sequence: CSVWGVRFRTEAFF. CDR3 bases: TGCAGCGTTTGGGGGGTAAGGTTTAGGACTGAAGCTTTCTTT. The variable domain in full, with the rest retrieved from reference TRBV29-1 and TRBJ1-1, is SAVISQKPSRDICQRGTSLTIQCQVDSQVTMMFWYRQQPGQSLTLIATANQGSEATYESGFVIDKFPISRPNLTFSTLTVSNMSPEDSSIYLCSVWGVRFRTEAFFGQGTRLTVV.

This clone was counted a single time. The chain carries TRBV13 and TRBJ2-7, with 8 bases lining up with TRBD1. This CDR3 has 15 residues. CDR1 and CDR2 (germline): PRHDT, FYEKMQ (reference sequence). J was trimmed by 3 bases and V by 5 bases; bases with no gene match: 9. For the CDR3, the DNA is TGTGCCAGCAGCCCTCCGGGACAGGAGTACTACGAGCAGTACTTC. Its translation: CASSPPGQEYYEQYF.

The table lists this clone with a few counts. This rearrangement joins TRBV19 to TRBJ1-4; D is perhaps TRBD1 (6 bases). The germline CDR1 and CDR2 sequences are LNHDA and SQIVND (reference sequence). The CDR3 sequence is 17 residues long. The V and J ends lost 11 bases and 6 bases respectively, with 28 bases between them. CDR3 nucleotides: TGTGCCGGACCGTACAGGGTCCCCTTGCAACGGGATGAAAAACTGTTTTTT. This encodes CAGPYRVPLQRDEKLFF.

V is TRBV27 and J is TRBJ1-5, with 11 bases that match TRBD1. Germline V CDR1 and CDR2: MNHEY, SMNVEV (reference sequence). The CDR3 has 15 amino acids. V was pared by 4 bases and J by 7 bases, with 6 bases of the junction left unmatched. The DNA for the CDR3 is TGTGCCAGCAGTTCCGGACAGGGGGCTGAGCAGCCCCAGCATTTT. It yields the protein CASSSGQGAEQPQHF.

The rearrangement uses TRBV7-3 and TRBJ2-5; a possible D gene is TRBD1 (8 bases). V was shortened by 5 bases and J by 5 bases, with 18 bases between the two germline ends. The CDR3 consists of 15 residues. Germline lookup yields CDR1 SGHTA and CDR2 FQGTGA. In nucleotides, the CDR3 is TGTGCCAGCAGCGCCACAGGGGGGGCCTGGGAGACCCAGTACTTC. Amino acids: CASSATGGAWETQYF.

The chain couples TRBV6-4 to TRBJ1-1, with TRBD1 identical over 9 bases. Germline values: CDR1 MRHNA, CDR2 SNTAGT. V lost 2 bases, J lost 4 bases, and 2 bases stayed unmatched. The CDR3 is 14 residues long. The CDR3: CASSDTDRGTEAFF. CDR3 in DNA: TGTGCCAGCAGTGACACGGACAGGGGCACTGAAGCTTTCTTT.

This chain links TRBV4-3 with TRBJ1-2; D remains ambiguous. With 1 base removed from V and 4 bases from J, the gap between germline ends came to 10 bases. From germline, CDR1 is LGHNA and CDR2 YSLEER. CDR3 length: 14 amino acids. The CDR3 sequence: CASSQVGQAYGYTF. CDR3 DNA: TGCGCCAGCAGCCAAGTTGGTCAGGCCTATGGCTACACCTTC.

CDR3 sequence reads: CASSLGTGRNQPQHF. CDR3 bases: TGCGCCAGCAGCCTCGGGACAGGCCGTAATCAGCCCCAGCATTTT. J is TRBJ1-5 and V is TRBV4-1, with 8 bases identical to TRBD1. V gave up 4 bases and J gave up 4 bases; unmatched junction bases: 6. The CDR3 has 15 amino acids. Per the germline V gene, CDR1 is MGHRA and CDR2 is YSYEKL.

This chain connects TRBV19 to TRBJ2-5; D may be TRBD2 (6 bases). The CDR3 length is 17 residues. The V gene lost 3 bases and the J gene lost 4 bases, with 21 bases spanning the gap. The germline V gene has CDR1 LNHDA and CDR2 SQIVND (reference sequence). The CDR3 here is CASSIFLKGRRGETQYF. In DNA form, the CDR3 reads TGTGCCAGTAGTATCTTTCTAAAGGGGCGGAGGGGAGAGACCCAGTACTTC.

The rearrangement joins TRBV2 to TRBJ1-4; 7 nucleotides match TRBD1. Germline CDR1 SNHLY, CDR2 FYNNEI. The CDR3 totals 15 residues. Trimming at V came to 0 bases and at J to 4 bases, leaving 2 bases not matched to a gene. As DNA, the CDR3 is TGTGCCAGCAGTGAAGCCGGGACAGTTAATGAAAAACTGTTTTTT. It specifies CASSEAGTVNEKLFF.

The chain uses TRBV10-3 and TRBJ1-2, with unresolved D. This CDR3 has 16 amino acids. Trimming took off 3 bases at V and 6 bases at J, with 20 bases between the two ends. The germline V gene encodes CDR1 ENHRY and CDR2 SYGVKD. In nucleotides, the CDR3 is TGTGCCATCAGTGACCTCTTTGGGGAGGGCTTGAATGGCTACACCTTC. Translation gives CAISDLFGEGLNGYTF.

The genes are TRBV10-3 and TRBJ1-1, with D unclear. The CDR3 has 13 amino acids. The germline V gene encodes CDR1 ENHRY and CDR2 SYGVKD. V was clipped by 2 bases and J by 4 bases, with 8 bases between them. CDR3 sequence reads: CAISEEVTTEAFF. For the CDR3, the DNA is TGTGCCATCAGTGAGGAGGTGACCACTGAAGCTTTCTTT.

The CDR3 nucleotides are TGTGCCAGCAGCATGCGGGGCCGGGACAGCTCCTACGAGCAGTACTTC. Protein: CASSMRGRDSSYEQYF. The chain employs TRBV7-8 and TRBJ2-7; weak D call: TRBD1 (7 bases). V shed 5 bases and J shed 0 bases, with 17 bases lying between them. From germline, CDR1 is SGHVS and CDR2 FQNEAQ. The CDR3 has 16 amino acids. Complete variable domain (other parts from reference TRBV7-8 and TRBJ2-7): GAGVSQSPRYKVAKRGQDVALRCDPISGHVSLFWYQQALGQGPEFLTYFQNEAQLDKSGLPSDRFFAERPEGSVSTLKIQRTQQEDSAVYLCASSMRGRDSSYEQYFGPGTRLTVT.

In DNA, the CDR3 is TGTGCCAGCAGCCCCGGACAGAGCTACGAGCAGTACTTC. It codes for CASSPGQSYEQYF. The chain has TRBV5-6 and TRBJ2-7, with a possible D match to TRBD1 (6 bases). The CDR3 is made up of 13 amino acids. CDR1 SGHDT and CDR2 YYEEEE come from the germline V gene. V gave up 4 bases and J gave up 3 bases, with 11 bases separating them.

The chain carries TRBV9 and TRBJ2-3; possible D gene TRBD2, 5 bases. V was trimmed by 6 bases and J by 4 bases, leaving 15 bases between them. Per the germline V gene, CDR1 is SGDLS and CDR2 is YYNGEE. CDR3 length: 14 amino acids. The CDR3 nucleotides read TGTGCCAGCAAGAGTAAGGGCGGGTCAGATACGCAGTATTTT. This encodes CASKSKGGSDTQYF.

This clone was counted once. The chain carries TRBV7-9 and TRBJ1-1; D gene ambiguous. The CDR3 is 12 amino acids. Per the germline V gene, CDR1 is SEHNR and CDR2 is FQNEAQ (reference sequence). The V end lost 5 bases, the J end lost 7 bases, and 11 bases lay between the germline ends. The CDR3 region has the DNA TGTGCCAGCAGCACCCCCCTCGGTGAAGCTTTCTTT. It encodes CASSTPLGEAFF.

The CDR3: CASSFWRGAVQETQYF. The CDR3 nucleotides read TGTGCCAGCAGCTTTTGGCGGGGGGCCGTCCAAGAGACCCAGTACTTC. This chain uses TRBV7-2 with TRBJ2-5; 8 nucleotides align to TRBD2. Germline values: CDR1 SGHTA, CDR2 FQGNSA. With V trimmed by 3 bases and J by 1 base, 7 bases remained unmatched. The CDR3 is 16 amino acids. Filled out from reference TRBV7-2 and TRBJ2-5, the complete variable domain reads GAGVSQSPSNKVTEKGKDVELRCDPISGHTALYWYRQSLGQGLEFLIYFQGNSAPDKSGLPSDRFSAERTGGSVSTLTIQRTQQEDSAVYLCASSFWRGAVQETQYFGPGTRLLVL.